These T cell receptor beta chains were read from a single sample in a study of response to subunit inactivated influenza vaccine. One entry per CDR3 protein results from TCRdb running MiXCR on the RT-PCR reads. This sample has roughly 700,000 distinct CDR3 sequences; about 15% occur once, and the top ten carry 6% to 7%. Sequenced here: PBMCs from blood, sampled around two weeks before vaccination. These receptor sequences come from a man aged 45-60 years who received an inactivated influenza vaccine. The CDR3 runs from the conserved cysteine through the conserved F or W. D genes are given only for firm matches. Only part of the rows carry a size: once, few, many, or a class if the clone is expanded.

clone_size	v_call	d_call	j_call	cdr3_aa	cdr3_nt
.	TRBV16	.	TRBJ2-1	CASSQEGRRPQFF	TGTGCCAGCAGCCAGGAAGGGCGGCGCCCTCAGTTCTTC
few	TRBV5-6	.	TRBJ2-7	CASSFYHEQYF	TGTGCCAGCAGCTTTTACCACGAGCAGTACTTC
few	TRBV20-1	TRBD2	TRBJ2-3	CSAAGTSGNTDTQYF	TGCAGTGCTGCCGGGACTAGCGGCAACACAGATACGCAGTATTTT
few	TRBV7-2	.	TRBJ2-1	CASSSSQGGYNEQFF	TGTGCCAGCAGCTCCAGCCAGGGGGGGTATAATGAGCAGTTCTTC
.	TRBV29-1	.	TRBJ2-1	CSVDEYNEQFF	TGCAGCGTGGACGAGTACAATGAGCAGTTCTTC
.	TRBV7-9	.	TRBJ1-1	CASSLGTPEAFF	TGTGCCAGCAGCCTCGGGACACCGGAAGCTTTCTTT
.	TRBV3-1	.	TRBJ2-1	CASSLFIGGLNNEQFF	TGTGCCAGCAGCCTCTTCATAGGGGGGCTTAACAATGAGCAGTTCTTC
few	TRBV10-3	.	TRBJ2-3	CAIRDYTDTQYF	TGTGCCATCAGGGACTACACAGATACGCAGTATTTT
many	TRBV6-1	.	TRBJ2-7	CASSGPGAREQYF	TGTGCCAGCAGTGGCCCGGGGGCACGCGAGCAGTACTTC
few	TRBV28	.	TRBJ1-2	CASSFRSLWGYTF	TGTGCCAGCAGTTTTCGGTCGTTATGGGGCTACACCTTC